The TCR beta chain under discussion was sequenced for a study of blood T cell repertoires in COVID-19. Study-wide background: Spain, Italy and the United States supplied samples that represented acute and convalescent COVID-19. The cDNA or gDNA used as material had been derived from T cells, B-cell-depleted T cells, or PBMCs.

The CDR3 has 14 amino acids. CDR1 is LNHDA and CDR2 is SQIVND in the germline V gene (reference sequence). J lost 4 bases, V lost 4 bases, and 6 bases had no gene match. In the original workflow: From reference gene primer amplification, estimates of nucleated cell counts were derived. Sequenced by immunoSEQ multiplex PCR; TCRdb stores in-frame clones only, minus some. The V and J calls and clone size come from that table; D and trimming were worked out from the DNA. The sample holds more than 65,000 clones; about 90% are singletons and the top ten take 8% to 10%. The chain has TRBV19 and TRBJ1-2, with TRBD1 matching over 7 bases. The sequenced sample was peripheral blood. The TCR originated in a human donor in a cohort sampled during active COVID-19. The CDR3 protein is CASSNTGALYGYTF. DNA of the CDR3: TGTGCCAGTAGTAACACAGGGGCGCTCTATGGCTACACCTTC.